This T cell receptor beta chain was documented in a study of T cell repertoires in cytomegalovirus infection. Study information: Both a matching HLA type and CMV infection were indicated by public TCR beta signatures. Findings and limits, study-wide: Dominating the ex vivo response were TCR beta clonotypes that were CMV-specific and HLA-C-restricted.

The CDR3 has 15 amino acids. The germline V gene encodes CDR1 LGHDT and CDR2 YNNKEL (reference sequence). After removal of 6 bases from V and 5 bases from J, the junction contained 12 bases not matched to a gene. This clonotype was found many times. Its antigen is still unknown. TCRdb used MiXCR to reprocess the reads, holding one entry per CDR3 protein. Among 100,000 to 150,000 distinct CDR3 sequences listed, approximately 9.2% were seen once. The clonotype comes from a human donor in good health (CMV status not recorded). Some clones in this sample may be carry-over from other donors' samples. The chain has TRBV3-1 and TRBJ2-5; 7 bases line up with TRBD1. The sequenced sample was PBMCs. The CDR3 nucleotides are TGTGCCAGCAGTCCTACGGACAGGACCACGGAGACCCAGTACTTC. It encodes CASSPTDRTTETQYF.